This T cell receptor (beta chain) was identified during a study of T cell responses to AZD1222 COVID-19 vaccine. With regard to this clone: Its antigen is still unknown.

Repertoires were generated with immunoSEQ multiplex PCR, while TCRdb's copy carries only in-frame clones and drops some. The sample contains about 120,000 clones, approximately 93% of which appear only once. Study-wide points: Possibly, clonal diversity was underestimated; donors were largely white British and included more females. Samples come after the peak T cell response, not at day 14.

Trimming removed 7 bases at V and 9 bases at J, with 15 bases between. CDR3 length: 12 amino acids. Per germline, CDR1 MDHEN and CDR2 SYDVKM. This clonotype was sampled from an adult in good health. The rearrangement links TRBV28 to TRBJ1-1; D may be TRBD1 (5 bases). The sample was peripheral blood, taken on day 0 of AZD1222 vaccination. In nucleotides, the CDR3 is TGTGCCAGCACAACCTCAAGGGGCCAAGCTTTCTTT. This codes for CASTTSRGQAFF.